These 25 T cell receptor beta chains share one sample of origin, sequenced in a study of T-cell memory formation after mild COVID-19. TCRdb recomputed calls from the 5' RACE reads with MiXCR, one row per CDR3 protein. The repertoire holds about 190,000 distinct CDR3 sequences, 10% seen once, with approximately 3% in the top ten. The sequencing sample was made of PBMCs or a T cell subset sorted from them (not recorded which). The receptors stem from a man between 18 and 29 years old who had mild COVID-19 (a few samples of this study predate the infection). Cell type and time point are not known.

This clonotype has only a few counts. The gene calls are TRBV6-2 or TRBV6-3 and TRBJ2-3; D possibly uses TRBD1 or TRBD2 (6 bases each). The germline V and J ends were trimmed by 5 bases and 0 bases, with 15 bases remaining between them. Germline V gives CDR1 MNHEY, CDR2 SVGEGT. The CDR3 totals 16 residues. The DNA of the CDR3 is TGTGCCAGCAGTCCTCCGAAGGGGGGAAGCACAGATACGCAGTATTTT. Translating it yields CASSPPKGGSTDTQYF.

This clonotype has only a few counts. The chain recombines TRBV24-1 with TRBJ2-2, with 9 bases identical to TRBD2. This CDR3 is built from 15 residues. J was trimmed by 2 bases and V by 4 bases; bases with no gene match: 1. The V gene's germline CDR1 is KGHDR and CDR2 SFDVKD. CDR3 coding DNA: TGTGCCACCAGTGAAGCGGGGGGAAACACCGGGGAGCTGTTTTTT. The encoded protein is CATSEAGGNTGELFF.

This chain links TRBV18 with TRBJ1-1; tentatively, D is TRBD1 (5 bases). Germline-derived CDR1 and CDR2 are KGHSH and LQKENI. The CDR3 runs to 15 residues. V was trimmed by 6 bases and J by 3 bases, leaving 17 bases between them. The CDR3 protein is CASSLNGPGYTEAFF. In DNA, the CDR3 is TGTGCCAGCTCTCTGAACGGACCAGGGTACACTGAAGCTTTCTTT.

This rearrangement joins TRBV5-1 to TRBJ2-7, with 9 bases lining up with TRBD1. There are 14 residues in the CDR3. Trimming at V came to 4 bases and at J to 6 bases, leaving 8 bases not matched to a gene. The germline V gene encodes CDR1 SGHRS and CDR2 YFSETQ. In DNA form, the CDR3 reads TGCGCCAGCAGCATAGGGACAGGGCGTGGCGAGCAGTACGTC. This gives the protein CASSIGTGRGEQYV.

A few counts support this clonotype. The gene calls are TRBV7-2 and TRBJ2-3, with 7 bases lining up with TRBD1. Germline V gene data show CDR1 as SGHTA and CDR2 as FQGNSA. This CDR3 region has 14 residues. Trimming took 4 bases from V and 7 from J; bases not matched to a gene: 8. CDR3 in amino acids: CASSSVTGRNTQYF. DNA of the CDR3: TGTGCCAGCAGCTCGGTGACAGGGCGAAATACGCAGTATTTT.

A few counts support this clonotype. The J gene is TRBJ2-3, the V gene TRBV29-1, with D perhaps matching TRBD1 (6 bases). This CDR3 contains 12 residues. Germline assignment: CDR1 SQVTM and CDR2 ANQGSEA. Between the trimmed V and J ends, which lost 4 bases and 5 bases, there was a span of 10 bases. CDR3 coding DNA: TGCAGCGTTGGGGGGCTGAGAGATACGCAGTATTTT. It specifies CSVGGLRDTQYF.

The J gene is TRBJ2-5, the V gene TRBV20-1; 14 positions match TRBD2. The CDR3 totals 15 residues. V lost 6 bases, J lost 7 bases, and 10 bases stayed unmatched. Germline assignment: CDR1 DFQATT and CDR2 SNEGSKA (reference sequence). CDR3 coding DNA: TGCAGTGCCCCGGGACTAGCGGGGGCCCTGGGGACCCAGTACTTC. Translating it yields CSAPGLAGALGTQYF.

This clonotype came up many times. The V call is TRBV9, the J call TRBJ2-5; D ambiguous. Germline CDR1 reads SGDLS; CDR2 reads YYNGEE. This CDR3 spans 12 amino acids. Trimming cost V 0 bases and J 2 bases, with 2 bases left between them. CDR3 protein: CASSVEQETQYF. The CDR3, as DNA: TGTGCCAGCAGCGTAGAGCAAGAGACCCAGTACTTC.

The chain has TRBV7-2 and TRBJ2-7; 11 bases map to TRBD2. Germline-derived CDR1 and CDR2 are SGHTA and FQGNSA. CDR3 length equals 13 residues. V shed 8 bases and J 4 bases; nucleotides not matched to a gene: 4. The CDR3 loop is CASGLAGGYEQYV. Written as DNA, the CDR3 is TGTGCCAGCGGGCTAGCGGGGGGATACGAGCAGTACGTC.

The table lists this clonotype with many counts. This CDR3 reads CASSLGESDEQYV. The DNA of the CDR3 is TGTGCCAGCAGTTTAGGCGAGTCCGACGAGCAGTACGTC. The rearrangement uses TRBV12-3 or TRBV12-4 and TRBJ2-7; D is unclear. CDR3 length: 13 amino acids. V was trimmed by 1 base and J by 5 bases, leaving 9 bases between them.

The genes are TRBV7-3 and TRBJ2-2; unclear D gene. Trimming pared 1 base from V and 3 bases from J, leaving 15 bases between. This CDR3 region has 17 residues. From germline, CDR1 is SGHTA and CDR2 FQGTGA. The CDR3 region has the DNA TGTGCCAGCAGCTTAAGTTTGGCTATTGGTCACACCGGGGAGCTGTTTTTT. Translation gives CASSLSLAIGHTGELFF.

The chain joins TRBV28 to TRBJ1-5; 8 bases are shared with TRBD1. The junction had 0 bases not matched to a gene; V was cut back by 0 bases and J by 2 bases. Germline lookup yields CDR1 MDHEN and CDR2 SYDVKM. This CDR3 contains 15 residues. CDR3 sequence: CASSLWDRGNQPQHF. The CDR3 nucleotides read TGTGCCAGCAGTTTATGGGACAGGGGCAATCAGCCCCAGCATTTT. Full variable domain (missing parts from reference TRBV28 and TRBJ1-5): DVKVTQSSRYLVKRTGEKVFLECVQDMDHENMFWYRQDPGLGLRLIYFSYDVKMKEKGDIPEGYSVSREKKERFSLILESASTNQTSMYLCASSLWDRGNQPQHFGDGTRLSIL.

This clonotype showed up just a few times. CDR3 in amino acids: CSVATPGQGGYGYTF. The DNA of the CDR3 is TGCAGCGTTGCAACACCGGGACAGGGCGGCTATGGCTACACCTTC. J is TRBJ1-2 and V is TRBV29-1, with 9 nucleotides matching TRBD1. V trimming: 4 bases; J trimming: 4 bases; junction bases outside the gene matches: 10. CDR1 is SQVTM and CDR2 is ANQGSEA in the germline V gene. CDR3 length: 15 amino acids.

CDR3 sequence reads: CSAISVREVNEQFF. The CDR3 DNA follows: TGCAGTGCTATTTCGGTTCGTGAGGTTAATGAGCAGTTCTTC. The chain carries TRBV20-1 and TRBJ2-1; D gene ambiguous. Trimming shortened V by 4 bases and J by 7 bases, and 17 bases separated the two germline ends. The CDR3 is 14 residues long. CDR1 is DFQATT and CDR2 is SNEGSKA in the germline V gene (reference sequence).

This clonotype was seen only a few times. The chain links TRBV20-1 to TRBJ2-7, with D possibly being TRBD1 or TRBD2 (5 bases each). V shed 3 bases and J shed 1 base, with 13 bases lying between them. The CDR3 is made up of 14 amino acids. Germline lookup yields CDR1 DFQATT and CDR2 SNEGSKA (reference sequence). The CDR3 DNA is TGCAGTGCTAGCGCCGGGACGGATTCCTACGAGCAGTACGTC. This sequence encodes CSASAGTDSYEQYV.

This clonotype was seen more than once but under ten times. CDR3 residues: CASSLEGHQPQHF. CDR3 bases: TGCGCCAGCAGCTTGGAAGGGCATCAGCCCCAGCATTTT. The genes are TRBV5-1 and TRBJ1-5; D unclear. This CDR3 comprises 13 residues. Trimming removed 0 bases from V and 5 bases from J, with 6 bases in between. The germline V gene encodes CDR1 SGHRS and CDR2 YFSETQ.

In DNA, the CDR3 is TGCGCCAGCAGCCTAAGACAGGGGGCGATGGAGACCCAGTACTTC. This translates into CASSLRQGAMETQYF. The V gene is TRBV5-1, the J gene TRBJ2-5; 10 bases align to TRBD1. This CDR3 is 15 amino acids long. Germline CDR1 reads SGHRS; CDR2 reads YFSETQ. The J segment lost 5 bases and the V segment lost 4 bases, leaving 8 bases of the junction unmatched. Using reference TRBV5-1 and TRBJ2-5 for the parts outside the CDR3, the full variable domain is KAGVTQTPRYLIKTRGQQVTLSCSPISGHRSVSWYQQTPGQGLQFLFEYFSETQRNKGNFPGRFSGRQFSNSRSEMNVSTLELGDSALYLCASSLRQGAMETQYFGPGTRLLVL.

This clonotype was detected only a few times. The genes are TRBV25-1 and TRBJ2-3; TRBD1 or TRBD2 may be the D gene (5 bases each). Germline V lookup: CDR1 MGHDK, CDR2 SYGVNS. Trimming shortened V by 3 bases and J by 8 bases, and 18 bases separated the two germline ends. The CDR3 runs to 15 residues. CDR3 in amino acids: CASSDPGQGLGTQYF. In DNA, the CDR3 is TGTGCCAGCAGTGATCCGGGGCAGGGCTTGGGTACGCAGTATTTT.

This clonotype was seen a few times. This chain connects TRBV28 to TRBJ1-2; no clear D gene. Germline V gives CDR1 MDHEN, CDR2 SYDVKM. Trimming stripped 5 bases from V and 4 bases from J, with 11 bases between. This CDR3 comprises 13 residues. The CDR3 protein is CASSVLRAYGYTF. The CDR3 DNA reads TGTGCCAGCAGTGTCTTGCGAGCCTATGGCTACACCTTC.

Only a few counts were recorded for this clonotype. The chain joins TRBV5-1 to TRBJ2-6; D unresolved. Germline V gene sequence: CDR1 SGHRS, CDR2 YFSETQ. The CDR3 runs 15 residues. V was clipped by 4 bases and J by 0 bases, with 8 bases between them. The CDR3 DNA follows: TGCGCCAGCAGCATGGAGCGCTCTGGGGCCAACGTCCTGACTTTC. Translated: CASSMERSGANVLTF.

The chain has TRBV20-1 and TRBJ1-1; D is undetermined. CDR1 is DFQATT, CDR2 SNEGSKA, per germline (reference sequence). V lost 1 base, J lost 1 base, and 1 base lay in between. This CDR3 is built from 11 residues. CDR3 coding DNA: TGCAGTGCTAGAGCGAACACTGAAGCTTTCTTT. Translating gives CSARANTEAFF.

The chain combines TRBV4-3 with TRBJ2-3; maybe TRBD2 (6 bases). Germline V gives CDR1 LGHNA, CDR2 YSLEER. The CDR3 has 16 amino acids. The V and J ends lost 4 bases and 5 bases respectively, with 19 bases between them. This CDR3 is CASSRAGRTSGDTQYF. The CDR3, as DNA: TGCGCCAGCAGCCGGGCAGGGAGGACCTCGGGAGATACGCAGTATTTT.

The chain employs TRBV3-1 and TRBJ1-2; D is unclear. Germline assignment: CDR1 LGHDT and CDR2 YNNKEL (reference sequence). The germline V and J ends were trimmed by 3 bases and 8 bases, with 19 bases remaining between them. This CDR3 region has 15 residues. The CDR3 is CASSQGSVTIRGYTF. In nucleotides, the CDR3 is TGTGCCAGCAGCCAGGGCTCAGTCACGATACGGGGCTACACCTTC. Full variable domain (rest looked up from reference TRBV3-1 and TRBJ1-2): DTAVSQTPKYLVTQMGNDKSIKCEQNLGHDTMYWYKQDSKKFLKIMFSYNNKELIINETVPNRFSPKSPDKAHLNLHINSLELGDSAVYFCASSQGSVTIRGYTFGSGTRLTVV.

This clonotype was recorded a few times. The CDR3 region has the DNA TGTGCCAGCAGCCCAAGGGGGTATGAGGACACTGAAGCTTTCTTT. Protein product: CASSPRGYEDTEAFF. This chain connects TRBV7-9 to TRBJ1-1; tentative D call: TRBD1 (6 bases). The germline V and J ends were trimmed by 5 bases and 3 bases, with 16 bases remaining between them. This CDR3 has 15 residues. Germline CDR1 is SEHNR and CDR2 is FQNEAQ (reference sequence). The entire variable domain, with the rest obtained from reference TRBV7-9 and TRBJ1-1, is as follows: DTGVSQNPRHKITKRGQNVTFRCDPISEHNRLYWYRQTLGQGPEFLTYFQNEAQLEKSRLLSDRFSAERPKGSFSTLEIQRTEQGDSAMYLCASSPRGYEDTEAFFGQGTRLTVV.

The V call is TRBV5-6, the J call TRBJ2-7, with 8 positions matching TRBD1. V shed 4 bases and J 2 bases; nucleotides not matched to a gene: 11. Germline V gene sequence: CDR1 SGHDT, CDR2 YYEEEE. This CDR3 spans 16 amino acids. CDR3 in DNA: TGTGCCAGCAGCCTCCTGGACAGGGTCCATCCCTACGAGCAGTACTTC. It yields the protein CASSLLDRVHPYEQYF.